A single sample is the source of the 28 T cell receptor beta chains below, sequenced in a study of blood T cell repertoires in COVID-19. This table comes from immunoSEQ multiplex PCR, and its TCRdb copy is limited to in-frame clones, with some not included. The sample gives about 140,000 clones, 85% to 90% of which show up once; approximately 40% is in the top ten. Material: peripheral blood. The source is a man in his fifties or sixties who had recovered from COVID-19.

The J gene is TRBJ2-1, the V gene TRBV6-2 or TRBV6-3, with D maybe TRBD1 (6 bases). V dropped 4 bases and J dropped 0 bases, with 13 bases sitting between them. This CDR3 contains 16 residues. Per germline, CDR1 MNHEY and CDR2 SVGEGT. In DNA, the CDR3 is TGTGCCAGCAGTTTCTCTAGGGGGAGCTCCTACAATGAGCAGTTCTTC. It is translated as CASSFSRGSSYNEQFF.

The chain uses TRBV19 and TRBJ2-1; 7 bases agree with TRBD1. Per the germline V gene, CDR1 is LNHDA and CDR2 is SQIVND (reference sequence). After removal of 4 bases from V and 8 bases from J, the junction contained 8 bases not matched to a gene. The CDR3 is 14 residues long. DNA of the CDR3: TGTGCCAGTAGTACCTATACAGGGGTTGATGAGCAGTTCTTC. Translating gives CASSTYTGVDEQFF.

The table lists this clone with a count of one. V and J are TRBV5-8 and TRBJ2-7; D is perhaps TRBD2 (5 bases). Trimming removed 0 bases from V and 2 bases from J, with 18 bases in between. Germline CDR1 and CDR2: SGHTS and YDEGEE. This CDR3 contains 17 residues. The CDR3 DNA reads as TGTGCCAGCAGCTTGGAGGTTGGGCGGGTTGTCCCCTACGAGCAGTACTTC. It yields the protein CASSLEVGRVVPYEQYF.

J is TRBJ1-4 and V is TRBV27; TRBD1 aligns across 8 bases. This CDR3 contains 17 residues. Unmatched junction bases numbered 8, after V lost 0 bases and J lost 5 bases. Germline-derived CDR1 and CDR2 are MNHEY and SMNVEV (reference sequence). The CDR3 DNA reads TGTGCCAGCAGTTTATCGAGGCCAGGGGGCCCAAATGAAAAACTGTTTTTT. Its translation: CASSLSRPGGPNEKLFF. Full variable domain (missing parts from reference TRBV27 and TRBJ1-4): EAQVTQNPRYLITVTGKKLTVTCSQNMNHEYMSWYRQDPGLGLRQIYYSMNVEVTDKGDVPEGYKVSRKEKRNFPLILESPSPNQTSLYFCASSLSRPGGPNEKLFFGSGTQLSVL.

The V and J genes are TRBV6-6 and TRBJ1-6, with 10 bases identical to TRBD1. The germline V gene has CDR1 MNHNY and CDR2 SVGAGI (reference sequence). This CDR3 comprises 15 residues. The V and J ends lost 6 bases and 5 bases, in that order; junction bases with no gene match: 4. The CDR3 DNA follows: TGTGCCAGCAGGAGGGGGACAGGGGATAATTCACCCCTCCACTTT. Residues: CASRRGTGDNSPLHF.

This CDR3 is CASSLFGTSGGQVEQYF. For the CDR3, the DNA is TGTGCCAGCAGCTTGTTTGGGACTAGCGGGGGGCAGGTCGAGCAGTACTTC. V gene TRBV13 combines with J gene TRBJ2-7; the match to TRBD2 covers 15 bases. The ends lost 3 bases at V and 6 bases at J; junction bases unmatched: 9. This CDR3 spans 17 amino acids. The germline V gene has CDR1 PRHDT and CDR2 FYEKMQ (reference sequence).

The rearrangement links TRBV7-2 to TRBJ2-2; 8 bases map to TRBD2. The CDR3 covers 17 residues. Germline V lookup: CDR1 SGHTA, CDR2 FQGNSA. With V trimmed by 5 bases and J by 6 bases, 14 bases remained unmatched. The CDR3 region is CASSLFSRGGRAGELFF. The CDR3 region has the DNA TGTGCCAGCAGCCTATTCTCTCGCGGGGGGAGGGCCGGGGAGCTGTTTTTT.

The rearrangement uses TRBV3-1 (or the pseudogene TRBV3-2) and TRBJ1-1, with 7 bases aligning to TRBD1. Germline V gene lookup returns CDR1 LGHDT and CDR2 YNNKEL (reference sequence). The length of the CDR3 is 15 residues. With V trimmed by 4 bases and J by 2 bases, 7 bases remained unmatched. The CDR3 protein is CASSLFWDRNTEAFF. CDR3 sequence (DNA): TGTGCCAGCAGCCTCTTCTGGGACAGAAACACTGAAGCTTTCTTT.

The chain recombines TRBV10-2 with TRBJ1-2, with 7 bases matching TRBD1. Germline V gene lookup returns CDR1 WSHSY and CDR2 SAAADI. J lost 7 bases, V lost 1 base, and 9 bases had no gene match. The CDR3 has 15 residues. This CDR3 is CASSEFSGGKGGYTF. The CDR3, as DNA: TGCGCCAGCAGTGAGTTCTCAGGGGGTAAAGGTGGCTACACCTTC.

The CDR3 region is CASSLFRLAGGASTDTQYF. The CDR3 DNA is TGTGCCAGCAGCTTATTCCGACTAGCGGGGGGCGCTAGCACAGATACGCAGTATTTT. This sequence joins TRBV7-9 and TRBJ2-3; TRBD2 matches 13 bases. Trimming removed 2 bases from V and 0 bases from J; junction bases left unmatched: 8. The CDR3 totals 19 residues. Per germline, CDR1 SEHNR and CDR2 FQNEAQ (reference sequence).

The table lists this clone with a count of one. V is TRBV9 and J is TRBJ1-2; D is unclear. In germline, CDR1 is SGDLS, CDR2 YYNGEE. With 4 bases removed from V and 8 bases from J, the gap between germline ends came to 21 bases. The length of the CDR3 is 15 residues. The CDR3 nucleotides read TGTGCCAGCAGCCCATCCTCCGGAGCCAGTTGGGGCTACACCTTC. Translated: CASSPSSGASWGYTF.

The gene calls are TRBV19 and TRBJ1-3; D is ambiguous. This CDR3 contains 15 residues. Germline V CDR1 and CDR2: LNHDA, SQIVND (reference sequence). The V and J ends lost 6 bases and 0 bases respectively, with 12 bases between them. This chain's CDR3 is CASRPQMYSGNTIYF. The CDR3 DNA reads TGTGCCAGTAGACCACAGATGTACTCTGGAAACACCATATATTTT.

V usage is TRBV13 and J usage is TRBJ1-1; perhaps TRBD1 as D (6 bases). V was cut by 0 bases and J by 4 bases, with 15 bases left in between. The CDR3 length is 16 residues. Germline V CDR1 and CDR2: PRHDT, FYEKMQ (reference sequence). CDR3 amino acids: CASSLGSQRGGTEAFF. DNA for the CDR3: TGTGCCAGCAGCTTAGGCAGCCAAAGGGGGGGCACTGAAGCTTTCTTT.

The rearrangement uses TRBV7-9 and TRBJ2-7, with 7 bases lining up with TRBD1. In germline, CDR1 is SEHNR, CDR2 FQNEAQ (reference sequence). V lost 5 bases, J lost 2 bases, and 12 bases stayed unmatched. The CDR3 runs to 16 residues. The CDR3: CASSTTGTEKTYEQYF. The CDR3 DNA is TGTGCCAGCAGCACAACCGGGACAGAGAAAACCTACGAGCAGTACTTC.

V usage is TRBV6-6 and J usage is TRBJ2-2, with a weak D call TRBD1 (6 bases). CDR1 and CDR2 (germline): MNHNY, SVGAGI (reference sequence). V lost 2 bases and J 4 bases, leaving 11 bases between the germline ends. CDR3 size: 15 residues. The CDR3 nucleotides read TGTGCCAGCAGTTACGGGGGACATCTCACCGGGGAGCTGTTTTTT. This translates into CASSYGGHLTGELFF.

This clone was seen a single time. The CDR3 DNA is TGCGCCAGCAGCCAAGAGGAACGCGGTACGCAGTATTTT. It translates to CASSQEERGTQYF. The chain is built from TRBV4-1 and TRBJ2-3; D is unclear. The germline gives CDR1 MGHRA, CDR2 YSYEKL. The CDR3 totals 13 residues. V lost 0 bases and J 8 bases, leaving 9 bases between the germline ends.

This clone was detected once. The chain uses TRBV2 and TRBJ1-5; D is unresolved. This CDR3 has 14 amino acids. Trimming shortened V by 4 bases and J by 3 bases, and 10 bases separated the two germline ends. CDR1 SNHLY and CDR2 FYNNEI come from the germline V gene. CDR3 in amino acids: CASSVSGFNQPQHF. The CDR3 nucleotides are TGTGCCAGCAGTGTGAGCGGGTTCAATCAGCCCCAGCATTTT.

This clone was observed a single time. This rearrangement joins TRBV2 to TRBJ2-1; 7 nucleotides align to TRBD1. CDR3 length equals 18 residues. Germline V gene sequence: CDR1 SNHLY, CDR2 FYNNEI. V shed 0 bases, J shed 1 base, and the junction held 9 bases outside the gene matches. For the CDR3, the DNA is TGTGCCAGCAGTGAAGCGGTAGGCAGGGGGTCATCCTACAATGAGCAGTTCTTC. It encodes CASSEAVGRGSSYNEQFF.

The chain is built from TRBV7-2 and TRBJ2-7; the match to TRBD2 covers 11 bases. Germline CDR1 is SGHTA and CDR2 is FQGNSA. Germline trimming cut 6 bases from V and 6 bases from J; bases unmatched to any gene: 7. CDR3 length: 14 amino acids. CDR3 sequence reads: CASRISGGAPEQYF. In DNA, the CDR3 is TGTGCCAGCAGGATTAGCGGGGGGGCCCCCGAGCAGTACTTC.

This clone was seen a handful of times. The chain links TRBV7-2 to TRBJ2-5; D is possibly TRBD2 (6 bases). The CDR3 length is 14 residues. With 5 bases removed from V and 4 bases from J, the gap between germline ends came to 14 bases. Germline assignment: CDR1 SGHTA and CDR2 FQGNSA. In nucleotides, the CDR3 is TGTGCCAGCAGCCCGGGACTTGGGGGAGAGACCCAGTACTTC. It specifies CASSPGLGGETQYF.

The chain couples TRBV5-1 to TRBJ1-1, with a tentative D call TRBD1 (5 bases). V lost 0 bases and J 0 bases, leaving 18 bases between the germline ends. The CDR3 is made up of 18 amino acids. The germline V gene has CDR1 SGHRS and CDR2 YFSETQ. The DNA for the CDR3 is TGCGCCAGCAGCTTGGTCGGGGACTCGGTCCTTCTGAACACTGAAGCTTTCTTT. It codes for CASSLVGDSVLLNTEAFF.

The chain's CDR3 is CASTDGEHTEAFF. In DNA, the CDR3 is TGTGCCAGCACCGACGGGGAGCACACTGAAGCTTTCTTT. The chain combines TRBV7-9 with TRBJ1-1; D uncertain. The CDR3 is 13 residues long. Germline V gene sequence: CDR1 SEHNR, CDR2 FQNEAQ (reference sequence). The V gene lost 7 bases and the J gene lost 3 bases, with 12 bases spanning the gap.

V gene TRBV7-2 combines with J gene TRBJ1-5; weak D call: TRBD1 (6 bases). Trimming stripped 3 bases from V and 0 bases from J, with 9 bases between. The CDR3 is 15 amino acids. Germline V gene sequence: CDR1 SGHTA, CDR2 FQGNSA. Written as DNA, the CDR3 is TGTGCCAGCAGCTTTCAGGGGTATAGCAATCAGCCCCAGCATTTT. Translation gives CASSFQGYSNQPQHF.

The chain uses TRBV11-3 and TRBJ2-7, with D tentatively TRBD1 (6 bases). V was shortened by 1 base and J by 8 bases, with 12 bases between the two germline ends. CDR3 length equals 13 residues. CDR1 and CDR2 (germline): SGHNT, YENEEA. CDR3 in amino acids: CASSLGTVDKQYF. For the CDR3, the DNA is TGTGCCAGCAGCTTAGGGACAGTCGACAAGCAGTACTTC.

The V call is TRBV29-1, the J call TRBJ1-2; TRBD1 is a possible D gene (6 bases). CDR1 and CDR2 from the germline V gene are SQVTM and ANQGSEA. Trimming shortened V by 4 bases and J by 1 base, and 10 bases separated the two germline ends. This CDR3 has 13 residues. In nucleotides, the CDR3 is TGCAGCGTTGCGGACAGAAGTAACTATGGCTACACCTTC. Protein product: CSVADRSNYGYTF.

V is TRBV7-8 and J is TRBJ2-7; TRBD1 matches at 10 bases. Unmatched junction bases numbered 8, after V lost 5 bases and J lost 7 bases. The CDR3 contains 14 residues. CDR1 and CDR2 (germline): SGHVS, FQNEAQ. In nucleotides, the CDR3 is TGTGCCAGCAGCCGGGACAGGGGTGCCTGGGAGCAGTACTTC. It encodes CASSRDRGAWEQYF.

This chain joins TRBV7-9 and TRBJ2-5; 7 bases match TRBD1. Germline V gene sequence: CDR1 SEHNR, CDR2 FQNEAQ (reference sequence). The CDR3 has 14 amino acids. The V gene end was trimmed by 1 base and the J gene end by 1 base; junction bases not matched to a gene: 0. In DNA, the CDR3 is TGTGCCAGCAGCTTAGGACAGGGCCAAGAGACCCAGTACTTC. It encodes CASSLGQGQETQYF.

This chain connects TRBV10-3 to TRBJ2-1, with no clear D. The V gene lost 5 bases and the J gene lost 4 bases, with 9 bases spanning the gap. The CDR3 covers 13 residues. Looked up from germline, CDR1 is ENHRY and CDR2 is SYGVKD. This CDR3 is CAISNPEYNEQFF. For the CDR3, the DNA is TGTGCCATCAGTAATCCGGAGTACAATGAGCAGTTCTTC.